This record looks at one T cell receptor beta chain sequence and its context. At the DNA level, this CDR3 is encoded by other sequences in the same sample as well. As handled by the study authors: Using reference gene primer amplification, nucleated cell counts were estimated. Sequencing used immunoSEQ multiplex PCR; TCRdb keeps in-frame clones, though not all of them. Clonal size and the V and J genes are those of that table, whereas D and trimming came from the DNA. The sample holds 250,000 to 350,000 clones; over 75% are singletons and the top ten take roughly 5.3%. Participants reported their clinical history, and cohort assignment relied on those reports. These data originate in a study of blood T cell repertoires in COVID-19. Overall study context: COVID-19 samples, acute and convalescent, were from the United States, Italy and Spain. Sample material is recorded as cDNA or gDNA derived from T cells, B-cell-depleted T cells, or PBMCs.

V lost 3 bases, J lost 5 bases, and 0 bases stayed unmatched. This CDR3 has 13 residues. In germline, CDR1 is LNHDA, CDR2 SQIVND (reference sequence). The chain employs TRBV19 and TRBJ1-2, with 10 bases fitting TRBD1. The source is a young woman who had recovered from COVID-19. Sequencing used PBMCs or T cells enriched from blood (not recorded which). As DNA, the CDR3 is TGTGCCAGTAGTATGGGACAGGGGTATGGCTACACCTTC. Translation gives CASSMGQGYGYTF. Filled out from reference TRBV19 and TRBJ1-2, the complete variable domain reads DGGITQSPKYLFRKEGQNVTLSCEQNLNHDAMYWYRQDPGQGLRLIYYSQIVNDFQKGDIAEGYSVSREKKESFPLTVTSAQKNPTAFYLCASSMGQGYGYTFGSGTRLTVV.